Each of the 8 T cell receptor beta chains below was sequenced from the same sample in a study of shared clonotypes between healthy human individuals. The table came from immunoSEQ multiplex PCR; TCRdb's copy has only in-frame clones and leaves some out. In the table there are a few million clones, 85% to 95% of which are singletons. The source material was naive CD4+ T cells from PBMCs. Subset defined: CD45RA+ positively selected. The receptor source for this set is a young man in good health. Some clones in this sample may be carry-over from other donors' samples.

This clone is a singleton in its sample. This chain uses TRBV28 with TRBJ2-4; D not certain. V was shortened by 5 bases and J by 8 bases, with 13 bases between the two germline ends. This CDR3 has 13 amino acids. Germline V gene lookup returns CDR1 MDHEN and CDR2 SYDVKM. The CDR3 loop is CASSDPSIYIQYF. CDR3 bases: TGTGCCAGCAGTGACCCTTCCATTTACATTCAGTACTTC.

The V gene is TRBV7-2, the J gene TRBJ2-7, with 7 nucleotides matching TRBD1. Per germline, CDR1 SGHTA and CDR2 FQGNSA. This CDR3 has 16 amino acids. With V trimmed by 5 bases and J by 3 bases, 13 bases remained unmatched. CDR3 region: CASSPRSGTAYYEQYF. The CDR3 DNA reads TGTGCCAGCAGCCCCCGATCTGGGACAGCTTACTACGAGCAGTACTTC. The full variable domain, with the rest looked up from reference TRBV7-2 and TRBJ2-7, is GAGVSQSPSNKVTEKGKDVELRCDPISGHTALYWYRQSLGQGLEFLIYFQGNSAPDKSGLPSDRFSAERTGGSVSTLTIQRTQQEDSAVYLCASSPRSGTAYYEQYFGPGTRLTVT.

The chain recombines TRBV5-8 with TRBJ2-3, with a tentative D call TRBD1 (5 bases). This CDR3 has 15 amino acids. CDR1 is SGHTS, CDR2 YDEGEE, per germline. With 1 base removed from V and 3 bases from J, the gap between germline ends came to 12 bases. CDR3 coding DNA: TGTGCCAGCAGCTTGAAGGGGCCAGTAACAGATACGCAGTATTTT. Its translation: CASSLKGPVTDTQYF.

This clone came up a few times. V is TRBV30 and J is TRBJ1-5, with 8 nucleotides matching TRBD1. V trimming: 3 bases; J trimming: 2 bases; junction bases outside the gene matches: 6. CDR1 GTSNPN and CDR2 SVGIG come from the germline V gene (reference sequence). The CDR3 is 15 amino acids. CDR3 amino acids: CAWRLQGAGNQPQHF. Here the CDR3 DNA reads TGTGCCTGGAGGCTCCAGGGGGCTGGCAATCAGCCCCAGCATTTT.

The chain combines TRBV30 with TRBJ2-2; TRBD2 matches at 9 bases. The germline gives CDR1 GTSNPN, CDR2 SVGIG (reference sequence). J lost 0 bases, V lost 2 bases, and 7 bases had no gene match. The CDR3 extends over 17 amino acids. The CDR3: CAWSYRTSVTNTGELFF. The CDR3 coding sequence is TGTGCCTGGAGTTATCGGACTAGCGTCACGAACACCGGGGAGCTGTTTTTT.

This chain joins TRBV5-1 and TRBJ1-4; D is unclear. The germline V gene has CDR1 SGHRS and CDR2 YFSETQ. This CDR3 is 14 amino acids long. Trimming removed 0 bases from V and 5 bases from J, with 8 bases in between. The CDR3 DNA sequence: TGCGCCAGCAGCTTGGTATACGGAAATGAAAAACTGTTTTTT. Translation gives CASSLVYGNEKLFF.

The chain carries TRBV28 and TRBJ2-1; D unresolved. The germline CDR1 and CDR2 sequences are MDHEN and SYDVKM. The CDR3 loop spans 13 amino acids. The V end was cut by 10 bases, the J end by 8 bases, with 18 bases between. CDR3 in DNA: TGTGCCACAAGCGTGACGGCGGTCTATGAGCAGTTCTTC. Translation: CATSVTAVYEQFF.

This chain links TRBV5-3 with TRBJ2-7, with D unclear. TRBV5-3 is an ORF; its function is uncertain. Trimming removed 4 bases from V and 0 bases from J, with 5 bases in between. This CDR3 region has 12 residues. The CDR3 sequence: CARSGSSYEQYF. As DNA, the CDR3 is TGTGCCAGAAGCGGATCCTCCTACGAGCAGTACTTC.